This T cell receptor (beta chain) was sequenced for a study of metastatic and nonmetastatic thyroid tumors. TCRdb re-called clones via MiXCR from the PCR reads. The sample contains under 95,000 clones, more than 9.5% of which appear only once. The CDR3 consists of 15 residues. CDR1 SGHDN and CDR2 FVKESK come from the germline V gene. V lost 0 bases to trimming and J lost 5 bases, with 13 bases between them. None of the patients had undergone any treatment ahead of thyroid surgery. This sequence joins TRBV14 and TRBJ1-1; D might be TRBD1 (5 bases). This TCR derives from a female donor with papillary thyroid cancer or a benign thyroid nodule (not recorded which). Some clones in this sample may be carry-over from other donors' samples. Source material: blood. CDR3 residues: CASSQDPGGSTEAFF. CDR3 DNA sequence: TGTGCCAGCAGCCAAGATCCCGGGGGAAGTACTGAAGCTTTCTTT.